A single sample gave rise to the 24 T cell receptor beta chains below, sequenced in a study of shared T cell receptors in the human thymus (dated by TCRdb to about 2021). Libraries were prepared through the immunoSEQ multiplex PCR assay. The source is immuneACCESS, and TCRdb retained only in-frame sequences with V and J called. Part of the clones is not carried over; for the studies checked, unresolved V genes explain less than half of this, and the remainder is unexplained. The sample data list about 540,000 clones, and approximately 78% of these were observed just once. The ten largest clones add up to 0.013% of the sample. This sample also appeared in a second study, on human thymus T cells.

Material for sequencing was thymocytes. The source is a boy under two years old with a congenital heart defect. Donor details come from another sample of the same person, matched by shared clones.

The J gene is TRBJ2-1, the V gene TRBV19; 10 bases match TRBD2. Germline CDR1 reads LNHDA; CDR2 reads SQIVND (reference sequence). CDR3 size: 17 residues. The junction had 13 bases not matched to a gene; V was cut back by 7 bases and J by 4 bases. CDR3 sequence reads: CASNKGGGTSAYNEQFF. DNA of the CDR3: TGTGCCAGTAACAAAGGGGGGGGGACTAGCGCTTACAATGAGCAGTTCTTC.

Only one count was recorded for this clone. The chain couples TRBV6-5 to TRBJ2-5, with D possibly being TRBD1 (6 bases). V gave up 5 bases and J gave up 5 bases, with 15 bases separating them. CDR3 length: 14 amino acids. Germline CDR1 reads MNHEY; CDR2 reads SVGAGI. The CDR3 region has the DNA TGTGCCAGCAGTATAGGCCCGAGGGGGGAGACCCAGTACTTC. Its protein product is CASSIGPRGETQYF.

J is TRBJ1-1 and V is TRBV12-5; TRBD1 agrees at 8 bases. After removal of 2 bases from V and 2 bases from J, the junction contained 16 bases not matched to a gene. The germline gives CDR1 LGHNT, CDR2 FRNRAP. CDR3 length equals 19 residues. The CDR3 region is CASGLLLPRQTGENTEAFF. The CDR3 bases are TGTGCTAGTGGTTTGCTCCTCCCACGACAGACAGGGGAAAACACTGAAGCTTTCTTT.

The chain links TRBV20-1 to TRBJ2-1; 7 positions agree with TRBD2. V was pared by 4 bases and J by 8 bases, with 2 bases of the junction left unmatched. Germline-derived CDR1 and CDR2 are DFQATT and SNEGSKA (reference sequence). The CDR3 covers 11 residues. CDR3 DNA: TGCAGTGCTAAGCGGGACCATGAGCAGTTCTTC. The encoded protein is CSAKRDHEQFF.

V gene TRBV9 combines with J gene TRBJ1-1, with D maybe TRBD1 (5 bases). Trimming removed 0 bases at V and 5 bases at J, with 17 bases between. The CDR3 spans 16 residues. Germline V CDR1 and CDR2: SGDLS, YYNGEE. The CDR3 loop is CASSVEASGGGTEAFF. The CDR3 nucleotides are TGTGCCAGCAGCGTAGAGGCGTCAGGCGGGGGAACTGAAGCTTTCTTT.

The chain joins TRBV13 to TRBJ2-7; possibly TRBD1 for D (6 bases). The germline V gene encodes CDR1 PRHDT and CDR2 FYEKMQ (reference sequence). The CDR3 loop spans 13 amino acids. Trimming removed 4 bases from V and 5 bases from J, with 12 bases in between. The CDR3 protein is CASSYYRANEQYF. The CDR3 DNA follows: TGTGCCAGCAGCTATTACAGGGCCAACGAGCAGTACTTC. Variable domain in full (rest from reference TRBV13 and TRBJ2-7): AAGVIQSPRHLIKEKRETATLKCYPIPRHDTVYWYQQGPGQDPQFLISFYEKMQSDKGSIPDRFSAQQFSDYHSELNMSSLELGDSALYFCASSYYRANEQYFGPGTRLTVT.

The chain recombines TRBV27 with TRBJ2-7; 11 bases agree with TRBD1. Germline CDR1 MNHEY, CDR2 SMNVEV (reference sequence). Trimming cost V 3 bases and J 3 bases; bases outside gene matches: 7. The CDR3 runs to 16 residues. The CDR3 loop reads CASSFKPGQGVYEQYF. The CDR3, as DNA: TGTGCCAGCAGTTTTAAGCCGGGACAGGGGGTCTACGAGCAGTACTTC.

The rearrangement uses TRBV11-2 and TRBJ1-5, with D possibly being TRBD1 (6 bases). Germline CDR1 SGHAT, CDR2 FQNNGV. V lost 1 base to trimming and J lost 9 bases, with 13 bases between them. The CDR3 has 14 amino acids. The CDR3 here is CASSLAQGKMPQHF. Here the CDR3 DNA reads TGTGCCAGCAGCTTAGCACAGGGAAAGATGCCCCAGCATTTT.

The V and J genes are TRBV4-2 and TRBJ2-1, with 10 bases that match TRBD2. The CDR3 sequence is 18 residues long. Trimming cost V 0 bases and J 8 bases; bases outside gene matches: 13. The V gene's germline CDR1 is LGHNA and CDR2 YNFKEQ. CDR3 sequence: CASSQERVTSGNIDEQFF. CDR3 nucleotides: TGTGCCAGCAGCCAAGAGCGGGTCACTAGCGGGAACATCGATGAGCAGTTCTTC.

V is TRBV5-1 and J is TRBJ1-1, with a weak D call TRBD1 (6 bases). The V end lost 0 bases, the J end lost 1 base, and 10 bases lay between the germline ends. From germline, CDR1 is SGHRS and CDR2 YFSETQ. The CDR3 is 15 residues long. CDR3 sequence (DNA): TGCGCCAGCAGCTTGGTAGGGGGGGAGAACACTGAAGCTTTCTTT. Its protein is CASSLVGGENTEAFF.

The chain is built from TRBV2 and TRBJ2-7; D unresolved. V was trimmed by 7 bases and J by 0 bases, leaving 10 bases between them. The CDR3 runs 13 residues. CDR1 SNHLY and CDR2 FYNNEI come from the germline V gene. CDR3: CASIAPYSYEQYF. CDR3 nucleotides: TGTGCCAGCATAGCCCCCTACTCCTACGAGCAGTACTTC.

This chain connects TRBV20-1 to TRBJ1-2; 7 bases agree with TRBD1. The germline V gene has CDR1 DFQATT and CDR2 SNEGSKA (reference sequence). V gave up 4 bases and J gave up 8 bases; unmatched junction bases: 1. There are 10 residues in the CDR3. CDR3 amino acids: CSANRGGYTF. The DNA for the CDR3 is TGCAGTGCTAACAGGGGAGGCTACACCTTC.

J is TRBJ1-4 and V is TRBV7-2; maybe TRBD1 (5 bases). CDR3 length: 14 residues. The germline V gene encodes CDR1 SGHTA and CDR2 FQGNSA. Trimming took 5 bases from V and 4 from J, leaving 11 bases between them. CDR3 nucleotides: TGTGCCAGCAGCGAGACAGTGGATAATGAAAAACTGTTTTTT. It specifies CASSETVDNEKLFF.

The chain recombines TRBV12-5 with TRBJ2-7; perhaps TRBD2 as D (7 bases). V lost 6 bases and J lost 2, with 11 bases in between. The CDR3 consists of 13 residues. The germline V gene has CDR1 LGHNT and CDR2 FRNRAP. The DNA of the CDR3 is TGTGCTAGTGGGGCGGGGGCCACCTACGAGCAGTACTTC. Amino acid sequence: CASGAGATYEQYF.

This chain joins TRBV23-1 and TRBJ1-5; D uncertain. TRBV23-1 belongs to the ORF category, with a function that is uncertain. CDR3 length equals 13 residues. V lost 1 base and J lost 5, with 6 bases in between. The CDR3 is CASSQWPDQPQHF. CDR3 in DNA: TGCGCCAGCAGTCAATGGCCCGATCAGCCCCAGCATTTT.

The rearrangement uses TRBV7-6 and TRBJ2-3, with 12 bases lining up with TRBD2. The V gene's germline CDR1 is SGHVS and CDR2 FNYEAQ. The J segment lost 3 bases and the V segment lost 5 bases, leaving 9 bases of the junction unmatched. The CDR3 covers 17 residues. The CDR3 sequence: CASSPRLAGEGTDTQYF. CDR3 DNA: TGTGCCAGCAGCCCACGACTAGCGGGAGAAGGAACAGATACGCAGTATTTT.

The rearrangement links TRBV5-1 to TRBJ1-2; 8 bases agree with TRBD1. CDR3 length: 19 amino acids. Germline V CDR1 and CDR2: SGHRS, YFSETQ. V dropped 4 bases and J dropped 2; count of bases not matched to a gene: 19. This CDR3 is CASSPPPITGGYWNYGYTF. The CDR3 DNA is TGCGCCAGCAGCCCGCCGCCCATAACAGGGGGGTACTGGAACTATGGCTACACCTTC.

This chain connects TRBV7-2 to TRBJ2-5; D is perhaps TRBD1 (6 bases). Germline V gives CDR1 SGHTA, CDR2 FQGNSA. The V end lost 5 bases, the J end lost 5 bases, and 18 bases lay between the germline ends. This CDR3 contains 15 residues. This CDR3 is CASSLEPRGWETQYF. CDR3 DNA sequence: TGTGCCAGCAGCCTCGAACCCAGGGGTTGGGAGACCCAGTACTTC.

The chain uses TRBV4-2 and TRBJ2-5; 12 nucleotides align to TRBD2. The J segment lost 6 bases and the V segment lost 4 bases, leaving 6 bases of the junction unmatched. Germline CDR1 is LGHNA and CDR2 is YNFKEQ. CDR3 length: 15 amino acids. The CDR3 spells CASSPWTSGMKTQYF. Here the CDR3 DNA reads TGTGCCAGCAGCCCCTGGACTAGCGGGATGAAGACCCAGTACTTC.

The V call is TRBV30, the J call TRBJ2-2; perhaps TRBD1 as D (6 bases). Trimming took 4 bases from V and 6 from J, leaving 21 bases between them. CDR1 GTSNPN and CDR2 SVGIG come from the germline V gene (reference sequence). The CDR3 has 16 amino acids. The DNA of the CDR3 is TGTGCCTGGAAGAGGTTAGGGGGAGACGGGGCCGGGGAGCTGTTTTTT. Translated, it gives CAWKRLGGDGAGELFF.

This clone was picked up one time. V gene TRBV10-3 combines with J gene TRBJ2-7, with D maybe TRBD2 (6 bases). The germline V and J ends were trimmed by 9 bases and 0 bases, with 12 bases remaining between them. The CDR3 runs to 13 residues. Per the germline V gene, CDR1 is ENHRY and CDR2 is SYGVKD. CDR3 DNA sequence: TGTGCCATTAGCGGTTACAGCTCCTACGAGCAGTACTTC. Protein product: CAISGYSSYEQYF.

Written as DNA, the CDR3 is TGTGCCAGCAGCCCTAGGGACAGGTTGGACACCGGGGAGCTGTTTTTT. It encodes CASSPRDRLDTGELFF. The chain links TRBV7-3 to TRBJ2-2; 8 bases fit TRBD1. After removal of 5 bases from V and 3 bases from J, the junction contained 8 bases not matched to a gene. CDR3 length equals 16 residues. Germline values: CDR1 SGHTA, CDR2 FQGTGA.

This rearrangement joins TRBV29-1 to TRBJ1-4, with D perhaps matching TRBD1 (5 bases). This CDR3 has 14 amino acids. V lost 3 bases and J lost 12, with 20 bases in between. Germline V CDR1 and CDR2: SQVTM, ANQGSEA. The CDR3 protein is CSVEGGTTREQLFF. The CDR3 DNA reads as TGCAGCGTTGAGGGCGGGACCACCCGAGAACAACTGTTTTTT.

This clone was recorded once. The V and J genes are TRBV4-2 and TRBJ2-2, with 7 bases matching TRBD2. Germline V gives CDR1 LGHNA, CDR2 YNFKEQ. The CDR3 is made up of 20 amino acids. Losses at the gene ends were 2 bases for V and 6 bases for J; bases not matched to a gene: 21. CDR3 bases: TGTGCCAGCAGCCAATTGCCTCCGGGACTACCTTCATTTGGGGCCGGGGAGCTGTTTTTT. Protein: CASSQLPPGLPSFGAGELFF.